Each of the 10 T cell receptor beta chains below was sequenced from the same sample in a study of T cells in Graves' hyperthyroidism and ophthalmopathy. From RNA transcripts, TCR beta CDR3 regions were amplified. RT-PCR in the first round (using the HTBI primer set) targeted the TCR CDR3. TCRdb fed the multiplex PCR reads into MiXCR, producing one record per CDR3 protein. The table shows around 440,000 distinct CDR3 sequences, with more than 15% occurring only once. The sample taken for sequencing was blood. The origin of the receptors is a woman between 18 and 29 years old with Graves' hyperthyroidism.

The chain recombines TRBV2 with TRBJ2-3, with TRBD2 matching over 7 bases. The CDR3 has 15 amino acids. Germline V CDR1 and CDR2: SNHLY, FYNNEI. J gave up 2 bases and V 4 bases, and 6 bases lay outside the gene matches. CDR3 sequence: CASSVERGDTDTQYF. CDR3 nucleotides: TGTGCCAGCAGTGTAGAGCGGGGCGACACAGATACGCAGTATTTT. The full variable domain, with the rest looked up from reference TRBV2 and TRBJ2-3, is EPEVTQTPSHQVTQMGQEVILRCVPISNHLYFYWYRQILGQKVEFLVSFYNNEISEKSEIFDDQFSVERPDGSNFTLKIRSTKLEDSAMYFCASSVERGDTDTQYFGPGTRLTVL.

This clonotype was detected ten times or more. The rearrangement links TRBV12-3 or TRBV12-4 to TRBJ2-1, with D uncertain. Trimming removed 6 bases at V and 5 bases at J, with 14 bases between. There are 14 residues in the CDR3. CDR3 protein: CASSLSAQDNEQFF. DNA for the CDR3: TGTGCCAGCAGCCTCTCCGCGCAGGACAATGAGCAGTTCTTC.

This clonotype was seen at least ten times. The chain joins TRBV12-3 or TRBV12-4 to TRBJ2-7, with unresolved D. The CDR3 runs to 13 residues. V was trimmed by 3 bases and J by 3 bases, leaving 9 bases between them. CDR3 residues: CASSLGWGYEQYF. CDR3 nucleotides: TGTGCCAGCAGTTTGGGTTGGGGCTACGAGCAGTACTTC.

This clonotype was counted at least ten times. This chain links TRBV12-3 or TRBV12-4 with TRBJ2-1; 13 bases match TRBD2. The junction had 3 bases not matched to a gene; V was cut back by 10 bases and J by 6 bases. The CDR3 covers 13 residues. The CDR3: CATRTSGSNEQFF. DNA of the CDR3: TGTGCCACCAGGACTAGCGGGAGCAATGAGCAGTTCTTC.

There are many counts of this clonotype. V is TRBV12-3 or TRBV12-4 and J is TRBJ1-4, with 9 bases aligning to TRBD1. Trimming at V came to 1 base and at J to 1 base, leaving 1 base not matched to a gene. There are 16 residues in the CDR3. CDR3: CASSLDRGRTNEKLFF. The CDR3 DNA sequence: TGTGCCAGCAGTTTAGACAGGGGGCGAACTAATGAAAAACTGTTTTTT.

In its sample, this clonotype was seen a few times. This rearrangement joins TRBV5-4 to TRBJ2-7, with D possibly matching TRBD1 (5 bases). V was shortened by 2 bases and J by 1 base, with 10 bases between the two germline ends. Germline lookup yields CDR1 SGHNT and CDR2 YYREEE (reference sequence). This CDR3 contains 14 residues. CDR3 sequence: CASSFQGGSYEQYF. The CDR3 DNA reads TGTGCCAGCAGCTTCCAGGGTGGATCCTACGAGCAGTACTTC.

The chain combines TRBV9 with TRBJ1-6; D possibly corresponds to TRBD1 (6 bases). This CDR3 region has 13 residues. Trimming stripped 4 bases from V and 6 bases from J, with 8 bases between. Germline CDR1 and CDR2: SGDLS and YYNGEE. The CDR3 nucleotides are TGTGCCAGCAGCACGGACAGTAATTCACCCCTCCACTTT. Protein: CASSTDSNSPLHF.

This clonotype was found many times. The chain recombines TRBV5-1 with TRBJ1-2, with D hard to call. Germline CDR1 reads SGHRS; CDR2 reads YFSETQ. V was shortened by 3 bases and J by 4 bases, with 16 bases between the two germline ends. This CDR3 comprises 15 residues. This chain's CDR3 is CASSYLSSNFYGYTF. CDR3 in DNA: TGCGCCAGCAGCTACCTTTCAAGCAACTTCTATGGCTACACCTTC.

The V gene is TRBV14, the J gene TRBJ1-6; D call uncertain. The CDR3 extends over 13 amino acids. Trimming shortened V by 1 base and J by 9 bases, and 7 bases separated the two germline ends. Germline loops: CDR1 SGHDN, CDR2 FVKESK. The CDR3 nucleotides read TGTGCCAGCAGCCAAGCTAAGGGTTCACCCCTCCACTTT. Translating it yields CASSQAKGSPLHF. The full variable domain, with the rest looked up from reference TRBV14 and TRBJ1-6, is EAGVTQFPSHSVIEKGQTVTLRCDPISGHDNLYWYRRVMGKEIKFLLHFVKESKQDESGMPNNRFLAERTGGTYSTLKVQPAELEDSGVYFCASSQAKGSPLHFGNGTRLTVT.

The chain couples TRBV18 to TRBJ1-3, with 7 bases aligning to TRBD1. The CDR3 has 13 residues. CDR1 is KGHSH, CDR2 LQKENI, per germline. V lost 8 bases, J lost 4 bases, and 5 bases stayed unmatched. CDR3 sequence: CASTGQEGNTIYF. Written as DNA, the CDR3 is TGTGCCAGCACCGGACAGGAAGGAAACACCATATATTTT.